This TCR beta chain was profiled in a study of shared clonotypes between healthy human individuals. The ends were cut back, 0 bases at V and 3 bases at J, with 12 bases in the middle. The germline CDR1 and CDR2 sequences are LGHNA and YNFKEQ. The CDR3 totals 15 residues. Approximately 220 ng DNA, around 30,000 T cell genomes, went into each sorted-subset replicate PCR. The data were produced by immunoSEQ multiplex PCR, yet TCRdb's version contains in-frame clones alone and is incomplete. The profile shows about 2.4 million clones, roughly 92% of them singletons. This sequence originates from a man younger than 30 in good health. The V and J genes are TRBV4-2 and TRBJ2-7; no firm D call. The specimen was naive CD4+ T cells sorted from blood. Indicated subset: CD45RA+ positively selected. The CDR3, as DNA: TGTGCCAGCAGCCAAGATCTGTCTAGTTTCTACGAGCAGTACTTC. It is translated as CASSQDLSSFYEQYF.